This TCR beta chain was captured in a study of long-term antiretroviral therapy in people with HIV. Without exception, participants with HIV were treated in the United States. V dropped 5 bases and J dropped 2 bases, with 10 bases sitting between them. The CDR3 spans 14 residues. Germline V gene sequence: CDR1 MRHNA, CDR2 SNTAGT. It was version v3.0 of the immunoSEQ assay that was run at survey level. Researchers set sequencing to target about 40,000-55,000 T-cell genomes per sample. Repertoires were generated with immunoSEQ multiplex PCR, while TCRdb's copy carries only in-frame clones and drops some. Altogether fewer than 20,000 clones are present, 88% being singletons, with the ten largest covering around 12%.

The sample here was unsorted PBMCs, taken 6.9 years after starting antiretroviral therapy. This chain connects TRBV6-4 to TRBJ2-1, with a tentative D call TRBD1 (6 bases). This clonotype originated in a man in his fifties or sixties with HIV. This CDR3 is CASSLTGTYNEQFF. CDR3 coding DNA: TGTGCCAGCAGTTTGACAGGAACCTACAATGAGCAGTTCTTC.